The next 9 T cell receptor beta chains were all read from a single sample in a study of cytomegalovirus exposure and HLA in healthy donors. PCR used 60 Vbeta primers and 13 Jbeta primers. TCRdb's copy holds only in-frame clones and misses some; the assay was immunoSEQ multiplex PCR. In the table there are about 160,000 clones, roughly 80% of which are singletons. Sample: PBMCs. The receptors come from a female donor in good health and CMV-seronegative.

This sequence joins TRBV2 and TRBJ1-2, with D possibly TRBD1 on 5 matching bases. The CDR3 extends over 14 amino acids. Germline V gene lookup returns CDR1 SNHLY and CDR2 FYNNEI. V was clipped by 4 bases and J by 0 bases, with 9 bases between them. As DNA, the CDR3 is TGTGCCAGCAGTGGACAGTTAGCTAACTATGGCTACACCTTC. This codes for CASSGQLANYGYTF.

A note on this clone: Relative to the germline gene, one junction end is altered; a read error may explain this. The genes are TRBV27 and TRBJ1-2, with TRBD1 as a possible D gene (5 bases). There are 13 residues in the CDR3. The germline gives CDR1 MNHEY, CDR2 SMNVEV (reference sequence). CDR3 region: CASSLRWSGTRVF. CDR3 sequence (DNA): TGTGCCAGCAGTTTAAGGTGGAGCGGGACTCGGGTCTTC.

The V and J genes are TRBV6-5 and TRBJ2-1; the D gene is possibly TRBD2 (6 bases). The germline V gene has CDR1 MNHEY and CDR2 SVGAGI. The CDR3 runs to 14 residues. With 0 bases removed from V and 5 bases from J, the gap between germline ends came to 8 bases. CDR3 DNA: TGTGCCAGCAGTTACTCGGGACTTAACAATGAGCAGTTCTTC. Translating it yields CASSYSGLNNEQFF.

This clone was detected a few times. This chain uses TRBV7-8 with TRBJ2-2, with a weak D call TRBD1 (6 bases). Germline CDR1 SGHVS, CDR2 FQNEAQ. V shed 6 bases and J shed 4 bases, with 12 bases lying between them. This CDR3 region has 14 residues. The CDR3 region has the DNA TGTGCCAGCAGTTGGACAGAACTCACCGGGGAGCTGTTTTTT. Translating it yields CASSWTELTGELFF.

CDR3: CASSEAILAGVTDTQYF. The CDR3 DNA is TGTGCCAGCAGTGAAGCGATACTAGCGGGGGTTACAGATACGCAGTATTTT. This rearrangement joins TRBV6-1 to TRBJ2-3; TRBD2 matches at 11 bases. Germline-derived CDR1 and CDR2 are MNHNS and SASEGT. V was pared by 0 bases and J by 3 bases, with 5 bases of the junction left unmatched. This CDR3 region has 17 residues.

This CDR3 is CASSPLAGSTDTQYF. The CDR3 DNA sequence: TGTGCCAGCAGCCCCCTAGCGGGGAGCACAGATACGCAGTATTTT. The chain joins TRBV11-1 to TRBJ2-3; 9 positions match TRBD2. CDR1 is SGHAT, CDR2 FQDESV, per germline (reference sequence). After removal of 5 bases from V and 0 bases from J, the junction contained 3 bases not matched to a gene. CDR3 length equals 15 residues.

This clone was observed a few times. The CDR3 DNA is TGTGCCAGCAGCTTAGACCGAGTTCCCAATCAGCCCCAGCATTTT. Translation gives CASSLDRVPNQPQHF. The chain joins TRBV7-8 to TRBJ1-5; D is undetermined. Trimming pared 1 base from V and 3 bases from J, leaving 10 bases between. CDR3 length: 15 residues. Germline assignment: CDR1 SGHVS and CDR2 FQNEAQ.

This chain uses TRBV9 with TRBJ2-2, with 12 bases that match TRBD1. After removal of 3 bases from V and 3 bases from J, the junction contained 6 bases not matched to a gene. The CDR3 loop spans 17 amino acids. Germline values: CDR1 SGDLS, CDR2 YYNGEE. CDR3 in DNA: TGTGCCAGCAGCGGGATGGGACAGGGGGCCGACACCGGGGAGCTGTTTTTT. Translation: CASSGMGQGADTGELFF.

The chain links TRBV9 to TRBJ1-1, with D hard to call. CDR3 length equals 16 residues. Germline V gene sequence: CDR1 SGDLS, CDR2 YYNGEE. Trimming took 3 bases from V and 3 from J, leaving 18 bases between them. CDR3 in amino acids: CASSGGGRGGDTEAFF. The CDR3 nucleotides read TGTGCCAGCAGCGGAGGCGGGCGGGGTGGGGACACTGAAGCTTTCTTT.